The rows below give T cell receptor beta chains drawn from one sample of a study of blood T cell repertoires in COVID-19. Generated by immunoSEQ multiplex PCR, the TCRdb table keeps only in-frame clones and is missing some. The sample consists of about 120,000 clones, about 89% of them appearing once. Sequencing was performed on peripheral blood. The receptors originated from a woman in her seventies with acute or convalescent COVID-19. Both conserved end residues are part of each CDR3. Each record gives: clone size, J gene, D gene, V gene, CDR3 protein, CDR3 DNA. D genes are given only for firm matches. Only part of the rows carry a size: once, few, many, or a class if the clone is expanded.

abundance: .
j_gene: TRBJ1-2
d_gene: .
v_gene: TRBV19
CDR3aa: CASSLTQGVGANYGYTF
CDR3nt: TGTGCCAGTAGTCTTACACAGGGTGTGGGCGCTAACTATGGCTACACCTTC

abundance: .
j_gene: TRBJ2-5
d_gene: TRBD1
v_gene: TRBV5-1
CDR3aa: CASSLGDRHQETQYF
CDR3nt: TGCGCCAGCAGCCTAGGGGACAGGCACCAAGAGACCCAGTACTTC

abundance: few
j_gene: TRBJ2-3
d_gene: TRBD2
v_gene: TRBV4-1
CDR3aa: CASSQPPSGGPGRDTQYF
CDR3nt: TGCGCCAGCAGCCAACCCCCGAGCGGGGGGCCGGGAAGAGATACGCAGTATTTT

abundance: few
j_gene: TRBJ2-5
d_gene: TRBD2
v_gene: TRBV7-8
CDR3aa: CASSRRLAGGRETQYF
CDR3nt: TGTGCCAGCAGCCGCCGACTAGCGGGGGGGCGCGAGACCCAGTACTTC

abundance: .
j_gene: TRBJ2-7
d_gene: .
v_gene: TRBV24-1
CDR3aa: CATSDPQAYEQYF
CDR3nt: TGTGCCACCAGTGATCCACAGGCCTACGAGCAGTACTTC

abundance: .
j_gene: TRBJ2-7
d_gene: TRBD1
v_gene: TRBV29-1
CDR3aa: CSVEPGTGSYEQYF
CDR3nt: TGCAGCGTTGAGCCCGGGACAGGTTCCTACGAGCAGTACTTC

abundance: .
j_gene: TRBJ1-4
d_gene: TRBD1
v_gene: TRBV11-2
CDR3aa: CASSLHRGEKLFF
CDR3nt: TGTGCCAGCAGCTTACACAGGGGTGAAAAACTGTTTTTT

abundance: .
j_gene: TRBJ1-2
d_gene: .
v_gene: TRBV19
CDR3aa: CASSPSDTYYGYTF
CDR3nt: TGTGCCAGTAGTCCCTCGGACACTTACTATGGCTACACCTTC

abundance: .
j_gene: TRBJ1-1
d_gene: .
v_gene: TRBV7-7
CDR3aa: CASSLTENTEAFF
CDR3nt: TGTGCTAGCAGCCTGACAGAGAACACTGAAGCTTTCTTT

abundance: .
j_gene: TRBJ1-1
d_gene: TRBD1
v_gene: TRBV6-6
CDR3aa: CASSYGQGTEAFF
CDR3nt: TGTGCCAGCAGTTACGGACAGGGGACTGAAGCTTTCTTT

abundance: .
j_gene: TRBJ1-3
d_gene: TRBD1
v_gene: TRBV19
CDR3aa: CASSIGTGAPGNTIYF
CDR3nt: TGTGCCAGTAGTATTGGGACAGGGGCACCTGGAAACACCATATATTTT

abundance: .
j_gene: TRBJ1-4
d_gene: TRBD1
v_gene: TRBV19
CDR3aa: CASSNRQGASEKLFF
CDR3nt: TGTGCCAGTAGTAATAGACAGGGGGCTAGTGAAAAACTGTTTTTT

abundance: .
j_gene: TRBJ1-2
d_gene: TRBD1
v_gene: TRBV6-4
CDR3aa: CASSDSPGGMLGYTF
CDR3nt: TGTGCCAGCAGTGACTCACCAGGGGGAATGCTTGGCTACACCTTC

abundance: once
j_gene: TRBJ2-7
d_gene: .
v_gene: TRBV5-4
CDR3aa: CASSFGGPYEQYF
CDR3nt: TGTGCCAGCAGCTTCGGGGGGCCCTACGAGCAGTACTTC

abundance: .
j_gene: TRBJ2-5
d_gene: .
v_gene: TRBV7-3
CDR3aa: CASSRGAVETQYF
CDR3nt: TGTGCCAGCAGCCGGGGGGCGGTTGAGACCCAGTACTTC

abundance: .
j_gene: TRBJ2-7
d_gene: .
v_gene: TRBV10-3
CDR3aa: CAISPRAGAGEQYF
CDR3nt: TGTGCCATCAGCCCTCGGGCGGGGGCGGGCGAGCAGTACTTC

abundance: .
j_gene: TRBJ2-3
d_gene: .
v_gene: TRBV6-5
CDR3aa: CASSAPGLDTQYF
CDR3nt: TGTGCCAGCAGCGCCCCGGGACTTGATACGCAGTATTTT

abundance: .
j_gene: TRBJ1-4
d_gene: .
v_gene: TRBV3-1/TRBV3-2
CDR3aa: CASSQEPREKLFF
CDR3nt: TGTGCCAGCAGCCAAGAGCCCCGGGAAAAACTGTTTTTT

abundance: .
j_gene: TRBJ1-4
d_gene: .
v_gene: TRBV10-2
CDR3aa: CASTTLTGYTTNEKLFF
CDR3nt: TGCGCCAGCACGACCCTAACAGGGTACACAACTAATGAAAAACTGTTTTTT

abundance: .
j_gene: TRBJ2-3
d_gene: TRBD2
v_gene: TRBV7-9
CDR3aa: CASGLGTRTDTQYF
CDR3nt: TGTGCCAGCGGATTGGGGACTAGAACAGATACGCAGTATTTT

abundance: .
j_gene: TRBJ2-3
d_gene: TRBD2
v_gene: TRBV5-1
CDR3aa: CASSPTWTSGGDTQYF
CDR3nt: TGCGCCAGCAGCCCGACCTGGACTAGCGGGGGGGATACGCAGTATTTT

abundance: .
j_gene: TRBJ1-1
d_gene: .
v_gene: TRBV28
CDR3aa: CASSFEARAFF
CDR3nt: TGTGCCAGCAGTTTTGAGGCTAGAGCTTTCTTT

abundance: .
j_gene: TRBJ1-6
d_gene: .
v_gene: TRBV3-1/TRBV3-2
CDR3aa: CASSSSGGASPLHF
CDR3nt: TGTGCCAGCAGCTCTTCAGGCGGGGCTTCACCCCTCCACTTT

abundance: once
j_gene: TRBJ1-5
d_gene: .
v_gene: TRBV28
CDR3aa: CASSPPRGPQHF
CDR3nt: TGTGCCAGCAGTCCCCCCCGGGGGCCCCAGCATTTT

abundance: .
j_gene: TRBJ1-2
d_gene: .
v_gene: TRBV5-4
CDR3aa: CASSLGQEATGYTF
CDR3nt: TGTGCCAGCAGCTTGGGACAGGAAGCCACCGGCTACACCTTC

abundance: .
j_gene: TRBJ1-1
d_gene: TRBD1
v_gene: TRBV29-1
CDR3aa: CSVPNLPGQLNAEAFF
CDR3nt: TGCAGCGTTCCTAATCTTCCGGGACAGCTGAACGCTGAAGCTTTCTTT

abundance: .
j_gene: TRBJ2-3
d_gene: TRBD2
v_gene: TRBV7-3
CDR3aa: CASSLTCILHGGLAGRTDTQYF
CDR3nt: TGTGCCAGCAGCTTAACGTGTATCCTTCACGGTGGTCTAGCGGGACGCACAGATACGCAGTATTTT

abundance: .
j_gene: TRBJ2-3
d_gene: TRBD2
v_gene: TRBV2
CDR3aa: CASRLAVYTDTQYF
CDR3nt: TGTGCCAGCAGGCTAGCGGTCTACACAGATACGCAGTATTTT

abundance: .
j_gene: TRBJ1-3
d_gene: .
v_gene: TRBV6-1
CDR3aa: CASSETAHSGNTIYF
CDR3nt: TGTGCCAGCAGTGAAACAGCTCACTCTGGAAACACCATATATTTT

abundance: .
j_gene: TRBJ1-1
d_gene: .
v_gene: TRBV4-2
CDR3aa: CASSQDGNGTPNTEAFF
CDR3nt: TGTGCCAGCAGCCAAGATGGCAACGGGACACCGAACACTGAAGCTTTCTTT

abundance: .
j_gene: TRBJ1-6
d_gene: .
v_gene: TRBV5-4
CDR3aa: CASSLDRVNSPLHF
CDR3nt: TGTGCCAGCAGCTTGGACAGGGTGAATTCACCCCTCCACTTT

abundance: .
j_gene: TRBJ1-6
d_gene: TRBD1
v_gene: TRBV28
CDR3aa: CASSSGQGFNSPLHF
CDR3nt: TGTGCCAGCAGCTCGGGACAGGGGTTTAATTCACCCCTCCACTTT

abundance: .
j_gene: TRBJ2-4
d_gene: .
v_gene: TRBV7-3
CDR3aa: CASSLYPSAGAKNIQYF
CDR3nt: TGTGCCAGCAGCTTATACCCCTCTGCGGGGGCCAAAAACATTCAGTACTTC

abundance: .
j_gene: TRBJ1-2
d_gene: .
v_gene: TRBV19
CDR3aa: CASSAGTNNYGYTF
CDR3nt: TGTGCCAGTAGTGCCGGGACAAATAACTATGGCTACACCTTC

abundance: once
j_gene: TRBJ1-6
d_gene: .
v_gene: TRBV5-6
CDR3aa: CASSLGGLTPLHF
CDR3nt: TGTGCCAGCAGCTTGGGAGGACTTACACCCCTCCACTTT

abundance: .
j_gene: TRBJ2-1
d_gene: TRBD2
v_gene: TRBV23-1
CDR3aa: CASTRLADEQFF
CDR3nt: TGCGCCAGCACCAGACTAGCGGATGAGCAGTTCTTC

abundance: .
j_gene: TRBJ2-5
d_gene: .
v_gene: TRBV29-1
CDR3aa: CSVGAPGRDSWETQYF
CDR3nt: TGCAGCGTTGGTGCCCCTGGACGTGACAGTTGGGAGACCCAGTACTTC

abundance: few
j_gene: TRBJ1-5
d_gene: .
v_gene: TRBV5-1
CDR3aa: CASSLGGDNQPQHF
CDR3nt: TGCGCCAGCAGCTTGGGGGGGGACAATCAGCCCCAGCATTTT

abundance: .
j_gene: TRBJ1-2
d_gene: .
v_gene: TRBV27
CDR3aa: CASSSGQPGVHGYTF
CDR3nt: TGTGCCAGCAGTTCCGGACAGCCGGGTGTCCATGGCTACACCTTC

abundance: .
j_gene: TRBJ1-2
d_gene: .
v_gene: TRBV7-2
CDR3aa: CASSLEYGGQRIDGYTF
CDR3nt: TGTGCCAGCAGCTTAGAATACGGAGGCCAGCGAATCGATGGCTACACCTTC

abundance: .
j_gene: TRBJ2-7
d_gene: TRBD2
v_gene: TRBV15
CDR3aa: CATSRVGLAGEMTYEQYF
CDR3nt: TGTGCCACCAGCAGAGTTGGGCTAGCGGGGGAAATGACCTACGAGCAGTACTTC

abundance: .
j_gene: TRBJ1-1
d_gene: .
v_gene: TRBV28
CDR3aa: CASSPAGREAFF
CDR3nt: TGTGCCAGCAGTCCCGCGGGACGTGAAGCTTTCTTT

abundance: .
j_gene: TRBJ1-5
d_gene: TRBD1
v_gene: TRBV28
CDR3aa: CATSEGGAGQPQHF
CDR3nt: TGTGCCACGTCGGAAGGGGGCGCGGGTCAGCCCCAGCATTTT

abundance: once
j_gene: TRBJ1-1
d_gene: .
v_gene: TRBV2
CDR3aa: CASNTGNEGEAFF
CDR3nt: TGTGCCAGTAACACAGGGAATGAGGGTGAAGCTTTCTTT

abundance: few
j_gene: TRBJ1-1
d_gene: TRBD1
v_gene: TRBV12-5
CDR3aa: CASGADRDTEAFF
CDR3nt: TGTGCTAGTGGCGCCGACAGGGACACTGAAGCTTTCTTT

abundance: .
j_gene: TRBJ2-1
d_gene: .
v_gene: TRBV21-1
CDR3aa: CASSKGLRGGANEQFF
CDR3nt: TGTGCCAGCAGCAAGGGCCTCCGCGGGGGGGCGAATGAGCAGTTCTTC

abundance: .
j_gene: TRBJ2-7
d_gene: .
v_gene: TRBV5-4
CDR3aa: CASSLDGAYEQYF
CDR3nt: TGTGCCAGCAGCTTGGACGGAGCCTACGAGCAGTACTTC

abundance: .
j_gene: TRBJ1-5
d_gene: TRBD1
v_gene: TRBV30
CDR3aa: CAWSSGQLNQPQHF
CDR3nt: TGTGCCTGGAGCTCGGGACAGCTCAATCAGCCCCAGCATTTT

abundance: .
j_gene: TRBJ2-7
d_gene: .
v_gene: TRBV28
CDR3aa: CASSLAGRNYEQYF
CDR3nt: TGTGCCAGCAGTTTGGCGGGTAGGAACTACGAGCAGTACTTC

abundance: .
j_gene: TRBJ1-2
d_gene: TRBD1
v_gene: TRBV18
CDR3aa: CASSPTLGTGTF
CDR3nt: TGTGCCAGCTCCCCTACCCTCGGGACAGGGACCTTC

abundance: .
j_gene: TRBJ2-6
d_gene: TRBD1
v_gene: TRBV3-1/TRBV3-2
CDR3aa: CASQQGAQAGANVLTF
CDR3nt: TGTGCCAGCCAACAGGGGGCGCAGGCCGGGGCCAACGTCCTGACTTTC

abundance: .
j_gene: TRBJ1-1
d_gene: TRBD1
v_gene: TRBV6-5
CDR3aa: CASSRTGGLNTEAFF
CDR3nt: TGTGCCAGCAGTAGGACAGGGGGGTTGAACACTGAAGCTTTCTTT

abundance: .
j_gene: TRBJ1-4
d_gene: .
v_gene: TRBV29-1
CDR3aa: CSALEGEKLFF
CDR3nt: TGCAGCGCCCTGGAGGGGGAAAAACTGTTTTTT